The table lists the clone carrying this T cell receptor beta chain with a few counts. The antigen is undetermined. The TCR beta library used iRepertoire HTBI primers with Arm-PCR amplification of CDR3. TCRdb processed the multiplex PCR reads anew with MiXCR; each CDR3 protein has one entry. Counted here are roughly 400,000 distinct CDR3 sequences, around 20% occurring once; the ten biggest clones make up around 20%. Regarding time point: persistent/refractory GD, antithyroid drugs over 5 years with positive TRAb. PBMCs provided the RNA from which the TCR library was made. The patient group derived from an endocrinology department in Xi'an, China. This record comes from a study of regulatory T cells in long-lasting Graves disease. Study-wide points: Whereas new patients shared 950 to 1,000 public clonotypes, persistent patients shared more, at under 3,500.

This TCR came from a female donor with Graves disease. Material: peripheral blood mononuclear cells (PBMCs), obtained when the disease was refractory, from a patient treated with antithyroid drugs.

As DNA, the CDR3 is TGTGCCAGCAGCCATAGGGCGGACAGGATCTCCTACGAGCAGTACTTC. This gives the protein CASSHRADRISYEQYF. The chain has TRBV6-1 and TRBJ2-7; 7 nucleotides align to TRBD1. J was trimmed by 0 bases and V by 6 bases; bases with no gene match: 11. CDR3 length: 16 residues. CDR1 is MNHNS and CDR2 is SASEGT in the germline V gene.